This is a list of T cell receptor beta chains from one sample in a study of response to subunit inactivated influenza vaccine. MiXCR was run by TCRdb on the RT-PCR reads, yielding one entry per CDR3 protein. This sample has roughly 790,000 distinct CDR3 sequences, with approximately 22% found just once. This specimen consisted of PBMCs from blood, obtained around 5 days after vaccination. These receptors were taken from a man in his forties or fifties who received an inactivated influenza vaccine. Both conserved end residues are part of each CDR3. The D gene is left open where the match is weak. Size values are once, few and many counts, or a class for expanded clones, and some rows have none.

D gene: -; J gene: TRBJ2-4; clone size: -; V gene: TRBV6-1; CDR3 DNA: TGTGCCAGCAGAAGGGGGGACTGGTTGTCCAAAAACATTCAGTACTTC; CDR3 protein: CASRRGDWLSKNIQYF
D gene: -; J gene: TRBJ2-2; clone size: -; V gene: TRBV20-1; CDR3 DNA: TGCAGTGCTAGGAATGGCGGACGTCCGACCGGGGAGCTGTTTTTT; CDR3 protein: CSARNGGRPTGELFF
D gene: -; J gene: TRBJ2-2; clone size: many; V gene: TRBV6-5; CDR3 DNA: TGTGCCAGCAGTTACGGGGGATCCACCGGGGAGCTGTTTTTT; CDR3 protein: CASSYGGSTGELFF
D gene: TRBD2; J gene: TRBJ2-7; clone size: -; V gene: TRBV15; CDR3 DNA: TGTGCCACCAGCAGCGGGGAGGGATACGAGCAGTACTTC; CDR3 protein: CATSSGEGYEQYF
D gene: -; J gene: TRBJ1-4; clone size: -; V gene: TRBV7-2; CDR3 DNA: TGTGCCAGCAGAAAACAGTCAGGGCCCCTTGAAAAACTGTTTTTT; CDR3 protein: CASRKQSGPLEKLFF
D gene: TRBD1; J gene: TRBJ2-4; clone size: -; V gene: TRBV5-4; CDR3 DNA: TGTGCCAGCAGTCCGGGACAGGGGAGAAACATTCAGTACTTC; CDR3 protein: CASSPGQGRNIQYF
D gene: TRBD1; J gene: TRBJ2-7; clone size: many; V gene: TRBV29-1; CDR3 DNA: TGCAGCGTTGGGGACAGGGGACTCTACGAGCAGTACTTC; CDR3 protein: CSVGDRGLYEQYF
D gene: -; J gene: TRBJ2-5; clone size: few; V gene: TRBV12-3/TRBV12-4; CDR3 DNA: TGTGCCAGCAGTTCCGATACGGGCTGGCAAGAGACCCAGTACTTC; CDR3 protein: CASSSDTGWQETQYF
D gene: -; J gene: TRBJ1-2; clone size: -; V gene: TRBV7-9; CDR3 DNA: TGTGCCAGCACCAAAGGGGGTGGCTACACCTTC; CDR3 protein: CASTKGGGYTF
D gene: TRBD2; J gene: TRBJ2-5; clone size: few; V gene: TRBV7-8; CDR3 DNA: TGTGCCAGCAGCTTTGTAGCGGGGGGCCAAGAGACCCAGTACTTC; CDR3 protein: CASSFVAGGQETQYF
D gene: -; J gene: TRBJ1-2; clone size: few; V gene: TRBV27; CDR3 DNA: TGTGCCAGCAGTCCCCCGGGGGCCGGCTATGGCTACACCTTC; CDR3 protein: CASSPPGAGYGYTF
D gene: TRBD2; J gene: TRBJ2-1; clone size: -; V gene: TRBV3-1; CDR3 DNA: TGTGCCAGCAGCCACACTAGCGGGGGCTTATCCTACAATGAGCAGTTCTTC; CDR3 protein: CASSHTSGGLSYNEQFF
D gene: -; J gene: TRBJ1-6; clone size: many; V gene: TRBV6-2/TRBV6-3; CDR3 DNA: TGTGCCAGCAGCCACGACACGACACCCCTCCACTTT; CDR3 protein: CASSHDTTPLHF
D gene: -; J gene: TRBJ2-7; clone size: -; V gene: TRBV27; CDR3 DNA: TGTGCCAGCAGTCGCCTCTCCTTCGGCTACGAGCAGTACTTC; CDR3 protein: CASSRLSFGYEQYF
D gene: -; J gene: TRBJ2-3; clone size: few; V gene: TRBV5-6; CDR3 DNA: TGTGCCAGCAGCTTTGGGTCCGGGGGTTGGACAGATACGCAGTATTTT; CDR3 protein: CASSFGSGGWTDTQYF
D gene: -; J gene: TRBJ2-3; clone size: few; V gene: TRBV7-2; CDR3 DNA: TGTGCCAGCAGCCAAATGGGACGAGGGCCAGATACGCAGTATTTT; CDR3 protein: CASSQMGRGPDTQYF
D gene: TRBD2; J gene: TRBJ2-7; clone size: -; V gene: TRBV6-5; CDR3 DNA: TGTGCCAGCAGTTACGGGCTAGCGGGGGAGCAGTACTTC; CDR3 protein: CASSYGLAGEQYF
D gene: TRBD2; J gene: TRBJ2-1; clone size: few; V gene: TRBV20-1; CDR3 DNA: TGCAGTGCACTTGAGCTAGCGGGGGGGCCGGATGAGCAGTTCTTC; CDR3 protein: CSALELAGGPDEQFF
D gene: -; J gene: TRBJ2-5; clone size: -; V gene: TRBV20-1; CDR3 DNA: TGCAGTGCCGACGGCCTCCAAAGGAAATCGACCCAGTACTTC; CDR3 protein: CSADGLQRKSTQYF
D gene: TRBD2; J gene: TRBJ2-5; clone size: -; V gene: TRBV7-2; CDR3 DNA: TGTGCCAGCAGCTTCCAAGCGGGAGTTATAGGGGAGGAGACCCAGTACTTC; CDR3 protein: CASSFQAGVIGEETQYF
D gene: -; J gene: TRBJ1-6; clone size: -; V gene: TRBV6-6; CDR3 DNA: TGTGCCAGCAGCCCGGGTTATTCACCCCTCCACTTT; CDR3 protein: CASSPGYSPLHF
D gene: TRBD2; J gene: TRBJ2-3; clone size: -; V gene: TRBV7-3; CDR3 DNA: TGTGCCAGCAGCTTCATAGCGGGGGGGAGAGATACGCAGTATTTT; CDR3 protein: CASSFIAGGRDTQYF
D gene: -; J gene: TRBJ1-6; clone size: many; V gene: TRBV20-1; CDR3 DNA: TGCAGTGCTAGAACAGTACCTAATTCACCCCTCCACTTT; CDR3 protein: CSARTVPNSPLHF
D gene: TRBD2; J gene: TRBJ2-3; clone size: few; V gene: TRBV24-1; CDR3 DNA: TGTGCCACCAGTTCACACGTGGGCGGGAGTATTGGAGGCACAGATACGCAGTATTTT; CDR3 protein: CATSSHVGGSIGGTDTQYF
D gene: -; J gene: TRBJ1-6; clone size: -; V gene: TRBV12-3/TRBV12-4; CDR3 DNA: TGTGCCAGCAGGTACACAGGGAGCTCCTATAATTCACCCCTCCACTTT; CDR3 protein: CASRYTGSSYNSPLHF
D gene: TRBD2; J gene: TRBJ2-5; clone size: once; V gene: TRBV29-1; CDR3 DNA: TGCAGCGTTGGGACTAGCGGGGGGGGACTGAAGGAAACCCAGTACTTC; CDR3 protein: CSVGTSGGGLKETQYF
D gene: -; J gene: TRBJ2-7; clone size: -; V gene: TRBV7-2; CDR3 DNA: TGTGCCAGCAGCTCCCCAGGGGAATACGAGCAGTACTTC; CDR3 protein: CASSSPGEYEQYF
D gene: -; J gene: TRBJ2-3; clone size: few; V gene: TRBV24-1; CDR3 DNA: TGTGCCACCAGTGATCCTCACACAGATACGCAGTATTTT; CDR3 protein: CATSDPHTDTQYF
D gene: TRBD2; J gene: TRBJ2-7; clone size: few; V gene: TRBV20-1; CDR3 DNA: TGCAGTGCTAGAAGAGCGGGGGTCCCGGAGGAGCAGTACTTC; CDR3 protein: CSARRAGVPEEQYF
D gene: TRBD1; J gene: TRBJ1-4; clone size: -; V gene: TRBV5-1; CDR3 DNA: TGCGCCAGCAGCCCGGACAGGGGAGGTGAAAAACTGTTTTTT; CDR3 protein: CASSPDRGGEKLFF
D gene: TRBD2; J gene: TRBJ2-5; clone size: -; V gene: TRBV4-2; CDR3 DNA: TGTGCCAGCAGCCAAGAGATCACAGCGGGAGTGGAGACCCAGTACTTC; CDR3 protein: CASSQEITAGVETQYF
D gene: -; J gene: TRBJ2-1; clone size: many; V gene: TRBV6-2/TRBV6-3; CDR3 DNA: TGTGCCAGCCAGTTCACTAAAGTTGGGATGACCTACAATGAGCAGTTCTTC; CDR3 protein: CASQFTKVGMTYNEQFF
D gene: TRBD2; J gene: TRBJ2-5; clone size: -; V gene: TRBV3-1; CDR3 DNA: TGTGCCAGCGGCCGGACTAGCGGTCAAGAGACCCAGTACTTC; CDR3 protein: CASGRTSGQETQYF
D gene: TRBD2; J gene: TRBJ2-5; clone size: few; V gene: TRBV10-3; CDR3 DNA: TGTGCCATCAGCCCTACTAGCGTCCAAGAGACCCAGTACTTC; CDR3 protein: CAISPTSVQETQYF
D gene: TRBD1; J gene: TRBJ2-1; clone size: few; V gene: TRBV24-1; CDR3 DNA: TGTGCCACCAGTGACCGTCTGGGACAGGTTAACAATGAGCAGTTCTTC; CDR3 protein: CATSDRLGQVNNEQFF
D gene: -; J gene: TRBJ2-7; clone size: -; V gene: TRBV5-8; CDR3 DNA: TGTGCCAGCAGTTCTCTAGAAGGCTGGAGCTACGAGCAGTACTTC; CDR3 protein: CASSSLEGWSYEQYF
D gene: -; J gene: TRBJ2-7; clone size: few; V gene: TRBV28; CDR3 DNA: TGTGCCAGCAGTAAGCTACGACGGTTTTACGAGCAGTACTTC; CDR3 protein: CASSKLRRFYEQYF
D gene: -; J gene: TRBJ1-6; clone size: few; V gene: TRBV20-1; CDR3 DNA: TGCAGTTTTCGGCGTGTACTCCTCAATTCACCCCTCCACTTT; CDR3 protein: CSFRRVLLNSPLHF
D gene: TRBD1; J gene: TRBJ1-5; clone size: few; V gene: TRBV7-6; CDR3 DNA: TGTGCCAGCAGCCAAATGACAGGGGGTGATAAAAATCAGCCCCAGCATTTT; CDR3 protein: CASSQMTGGDKNQPQHF
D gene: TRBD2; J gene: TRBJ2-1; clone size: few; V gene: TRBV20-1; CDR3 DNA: TGCAGTGCTAGAGATGCGGGGGGGCGTAATGAGCAGTTCTTC; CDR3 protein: CSARDAGGRNEQFF
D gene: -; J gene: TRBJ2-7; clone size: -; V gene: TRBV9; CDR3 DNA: TGTGCCAGCAGCCCCTCCCCATCTTCCCCTTCCTACGAGCAGTACTTC; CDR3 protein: CASSPSPSSPSYEQYF